Given below is one TCR beta chain in context. This entry is derived from a study of blood T cell repertoires in COVID-19. About the study: There were acute and convalescent COVID-19 samples, and they came from the United States, Italy and Spain. From T cells, B-cell-depleted T cells, or PBMCs came the material, which was cDNA or gDNA.

Authors' methods: Amplification of reference gene primers was used by the study to estimate nucleated cell counts. Libraries were prepared by immunoSEQ multiplex PCR; TCRdb keeps only in-frame clonotypes and omits some of them. For V, J and clone size, that table is used; D and trimming come from the DNA. Counted here are 170,000 or so clones, about four fifths occurring once; the ten biggest clones make up approximately 7%. CDR3 size: 15 residues. Trimming pared 1 base from V and 1 base from J, leaving 10 bases between. Germline CDR1 is SGHAT and CDR2 is FQNNGV. Sequencing used peripheral blood. The clonotype comes from a man aged 70-80 years with active or convalescent COVID-19. The rearrangement joins TRBV11-2 to TRBJ1-1; weak D call: TRBD1 (5 bases). CDR3 DNA sequence: TGTGCCAGCAGCTTAGCAGGGAAAGGGAACACTGAAGCTTTCTTT. Translated, it gives CASSLAGKGNTEAFF.